This TCR beta chain was recorded in a study of blood T cell repertoires in COVID-19. Study-level information: Acute and convalescent COVID-19 specimens originated in the United States, Italy and Spain. T cells, B-cell-depleted T cells, or PBMCs provided the cDNA or gDNA that served as material.

As handled by the study authors: Amplification of reference gene primers provided the estimated nucleated cell counts. Produced via immunoSEQ multiplex PCR; TCRdb's table is partial and in-frame only. V and J calls and clone size follow that table, whereas D and trimming were derived from the DNA. The repertoire holds 120,000 or so clones, with more than 75% as singletons. The CDR3 consists of 18 residues. Germline trimming cut 0 bases from V and 6 bases from J; bases unmatched to any gene: 14. Germline CDR1 and CDR2: LGHNA and YNFKEQ. Sequenced sample: peripheral blood. The J gene is TRBJ2-1, the V gene TRBV4-2; 7 bases are shared with TRBD2. The receptor was isolated from a human donor in a cohort sampled during active COVID-19. CDR3: CASSQDKGGTSVVNEQFF. In nucleotides, the CDR3 is TGTGCCAGCAGCCAAGATAAGGGTGGAACTAGCGTAGTCAATGAGCAGTTCTTC.